A selection of T cell receptor beta chains follows, all from one sample in a study of cytomegalovirus exposure and HLA in healthy donors. Only in-frame clones appear in the TCRdb table, and some are missing; sequencing was by immunoSEQ multiplex PCR. Here the sample spans about 190,000 clones, more than 65% being singletons. Sample: PBMCs. The receptor set was obtained from a man aged 45-65 years in good health and CMV-seronegative. The CDR3 runs from the conserved cysteine through the conserved F or W. The D gene is left open where the match is weak.

>TRBJ2-5|TRBD1|TRBV7-9
CASRNGTDLLGETQYF
>TRBJ2-1|TRBD2|TRBV19
CATSGGDPYNEQFF
>TRBJ1-1|TRBD1|TRBV5-5
CASSLLRQGGTEAFF
>TRBJ1-1|.|TRBV6-6
CASSGRRENTEAFF
>TRBJ1-2|.|TRBV7-9
CASSLVSFLGYTF
>TRBJ1-2|.|TRBV9
CASSGGGYTF
>TRBJ1-5|.|TRBV19
CASRTGELNQPQHF
>TRBJ2-7|.|TRBV21-1
CASSNKGDRVGGSSYEQYF
>TRBJ2-2|.|TRBV5-4
CASSLTGGAAGELFF
>TRBJ2-7|TRBD1|TRBV7-9
CASSPGQGSSEQYF